The clone carrying this TCR beta chain is a singleton in its sample. The data were taken from a study of shared clonotypes between healthy human individuals. The length of the CDR3 is 18 residues. V lost 7 bases and J 5 bases, leaving 29 bases between the germline ends. CDR1 and CDR2 (germline): MDHEN, SYDVKM. CD45RO-negative, CCR7-selected cells formed the naive CD8 fraction, which excluded terminally differentiated effector memory CD45RA+ cells. Splitting of each subset's genomic DNA was done evenly across several immunoSEQ plates. Profiling relied on immunoSEQ multiplex PCR, and the TCRdb table lists in-frame clones only, not all of them. The sample includes hundreds of thousands of clones, just over 95% of them seen just once.

Sequenced sample: naive CD8+ T cells sorted from blood. The source of this sequence is a man between 25 and 39 years old in good health. The chain uses TRBV28 and TRBJ2-5; the D gene is possibly TRBD2 (5 bases). The CDR3 DNA follows: TGTGCCAGCACGATACCTGCGAAGGAACGATCCGGGGAGGAGACCCAGTACTTC. It translates to CASTIPAKERSGEETQYF.